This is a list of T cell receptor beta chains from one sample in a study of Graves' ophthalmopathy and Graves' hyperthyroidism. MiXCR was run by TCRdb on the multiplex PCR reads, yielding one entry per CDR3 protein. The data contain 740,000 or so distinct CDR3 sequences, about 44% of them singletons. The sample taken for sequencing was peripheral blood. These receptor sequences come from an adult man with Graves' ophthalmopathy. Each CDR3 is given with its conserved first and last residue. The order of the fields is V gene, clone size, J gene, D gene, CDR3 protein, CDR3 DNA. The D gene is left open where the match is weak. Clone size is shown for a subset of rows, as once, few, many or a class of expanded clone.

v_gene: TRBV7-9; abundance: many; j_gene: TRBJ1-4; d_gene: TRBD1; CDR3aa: CASSPRDRPNEKLFF; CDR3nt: TGTGCCAGCAGCCCTCGGGACAGGCCGAATGAAAAACTGTTTTTT
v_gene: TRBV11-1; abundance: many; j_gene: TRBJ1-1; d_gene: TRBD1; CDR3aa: CASSLGQGARDEAFF; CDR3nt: TGTGCCAGCAGCTTAGGGCAGGGGGCGCGTGATGAAGCTTTCTTT
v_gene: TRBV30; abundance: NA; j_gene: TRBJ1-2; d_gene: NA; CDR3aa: CAWRIQGTSTHGYTF; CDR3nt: TGTGCCTGGAGGATTCAAGGGACTAGTACTCATGGCTACACCTTC
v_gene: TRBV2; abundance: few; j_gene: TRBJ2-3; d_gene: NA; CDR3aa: CASGVADTQYF; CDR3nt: TGTGCCAGCGGGGTAGCAGATACGCAGTATTTT
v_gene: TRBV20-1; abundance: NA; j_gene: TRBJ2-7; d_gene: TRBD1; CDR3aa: CSARVTGANYEQYF; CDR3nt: TGCAGTGCTAGGGTTACAGGGGCCAACTACGAGCAGTACTTC
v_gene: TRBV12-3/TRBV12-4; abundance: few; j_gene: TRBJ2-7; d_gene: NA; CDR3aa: CASSFSLGRFREQYF; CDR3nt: TGTGCCAGCAGTTTTTCACTCGGCAGGTTCCGCGAGCAGTACTTC
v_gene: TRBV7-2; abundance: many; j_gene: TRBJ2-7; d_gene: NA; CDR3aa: CASSRPGGEQYF; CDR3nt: TGTGCCAGCAGCAGACCTGGCGGCGAGCAGTACTTC
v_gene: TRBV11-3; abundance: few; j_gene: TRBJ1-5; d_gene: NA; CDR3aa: CASSLDRSQPQHF; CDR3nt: TGTGCCAGCAGCTTAGATAGGAGTCAGCCCCAGCATTTT
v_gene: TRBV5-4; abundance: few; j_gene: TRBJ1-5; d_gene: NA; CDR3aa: CASRLGGSNQPQHF; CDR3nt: TGTGCCAGCAGGCTGGGCGGAAGCAATCAGCCCCAGCATTTT
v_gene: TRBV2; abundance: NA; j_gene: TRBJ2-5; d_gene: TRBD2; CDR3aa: CASSWEREGETQYF; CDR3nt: TGTGCCAGCAGCTGGGAGCGGGAGGGCGAGACCCAGTACTTC
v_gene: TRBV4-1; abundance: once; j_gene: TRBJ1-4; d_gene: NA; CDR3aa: CASSQDSPGDRREKLFF; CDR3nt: TGCGCCAGCAGCCAAGATTCCCCCGGAGATCGTCGCGAAAAACTGTTTTTT
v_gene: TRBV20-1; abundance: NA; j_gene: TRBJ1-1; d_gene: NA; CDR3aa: CSARPGNTEAFF; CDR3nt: TGCAGTGCTAGACCAGGGAACACTGAAGCTTTCTTT
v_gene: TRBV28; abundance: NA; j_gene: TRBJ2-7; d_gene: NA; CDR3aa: CASSPQRYEQYF; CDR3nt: TGTGCCAGCAGTCCCCAGCGCTACGAGCAGTACTTC
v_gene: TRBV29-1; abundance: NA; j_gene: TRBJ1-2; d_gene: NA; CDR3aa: CSVETGSGNYGYTF; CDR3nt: TGCAGCGTTGAAACAGGAAGCGGTAACTATGGCTACACCTTC
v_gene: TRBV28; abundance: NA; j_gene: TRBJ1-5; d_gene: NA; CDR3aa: CASNQGIEPQHF; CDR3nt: TGTGCCAGCAACCAGGGGATAGAGCCCCAGCATTTT
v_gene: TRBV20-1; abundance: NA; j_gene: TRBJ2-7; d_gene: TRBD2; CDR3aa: CSARTSGTAYEQYF; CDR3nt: TGCAGTGCCAGGACTAGCGGGACCGCCTACGAGCAGTACTTC
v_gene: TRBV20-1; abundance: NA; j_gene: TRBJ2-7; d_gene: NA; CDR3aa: CSARDMYLGVSYEQYF; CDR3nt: TGCAGTGCTAGGGACATGTATTTGGGCGTAAGCTACGAGCAGTACTTC
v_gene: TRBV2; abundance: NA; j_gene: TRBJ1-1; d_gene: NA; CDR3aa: CASSVTGLDTEAFF; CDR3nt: TGTGCCAGCAGTGTCACAGGGTTGGACACTGAAGCTTTCTTT
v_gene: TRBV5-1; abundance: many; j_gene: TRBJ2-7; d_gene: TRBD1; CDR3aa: CASSLADRAGEQYF; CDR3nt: TGCGCCAGCAGCTTGGCGGACAGGGCGGGCGAGCAGTACTTC
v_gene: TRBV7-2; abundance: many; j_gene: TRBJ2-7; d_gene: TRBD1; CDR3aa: CASRRPGQKYEQYF; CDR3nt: TGTGCCAGCAGACGACCGGGACAGAAGTACGAGCAGTACTTC
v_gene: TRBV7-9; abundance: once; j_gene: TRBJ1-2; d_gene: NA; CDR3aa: CASSPGLGTNYGYTF; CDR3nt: TGTGCCAGCAGCCCAGGCCTGGGGACAAACTATGGCTACACCTTC
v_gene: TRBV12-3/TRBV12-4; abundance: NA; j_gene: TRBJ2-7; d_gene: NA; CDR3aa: CASSPPGPGYEQYF; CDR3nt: TGTGCCAGCAGCCCCCCAGGGCCCGGATACGAGCAGTACTTC
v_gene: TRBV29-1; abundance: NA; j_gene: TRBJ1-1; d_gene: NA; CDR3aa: CSVEPQGIGAFF; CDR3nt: TGCAGCGTTGAACCTCAGGGGATAGGGGCTTTCTTT
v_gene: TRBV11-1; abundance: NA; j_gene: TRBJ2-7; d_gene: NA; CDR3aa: CASSPGSTGVYEQYF; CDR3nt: TGTGCCAGCAGCCCAGGGTCAACCGGGGTCTACGAGCAGTACTTC
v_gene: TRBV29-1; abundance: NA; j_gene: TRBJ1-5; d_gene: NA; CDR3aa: CSVGGTNQHF; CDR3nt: TGCAGCGTTGGAGGGACGAACCAGCATTTT
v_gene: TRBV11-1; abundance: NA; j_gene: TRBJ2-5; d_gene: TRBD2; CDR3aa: CASSRALAIRTSGGTKSETQYF; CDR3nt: TGTGCCAGCAGCCGCGCCCTAGCGATTAGGACTAGCGGGGGGACGAAAAGTGAGACCCAGTACTTC